This entry lists 8 T cell receptor beta chains sequenced from one sample in a study of Ad26.COV2.S vaccination and SARS-CoV-2 variants. Sequencing used immunoSEQ multiplex PCR; TCRdb keeps in-frame clones, though not all of them. The data show hundreds of thousands of clones, about 91% seen once. The treatment is: roughly 18 received Ad26.COV2.S at low or high dose, single or two shots; roughly 5 received placebo; per-sample allocation not given. At day 63 after the first vaccine or placebo injection, samples were drawn. The sample consisted of peripheral blood, taken in a trial of Ad26.COV2.S vaccine versus placebo. The source of these receptors is a person between 18 and 60 years old who received the Ad26.COV2.S COVID-19 vaccine or a placebo.

J is TRBJ2-7 and V is TRBV12-3 or TRBV12-4, with D maybe TRBD1 (6 bases). The germline V and J ends were trimmed by 6 bases and 3 bases, with 12 bases remaining between them. The CDR3 contains 13 residues. In nucleotides, the CDR3 is TGTGCCAGCAGCCCATCGGACAGCTACGAGCAGTACGTC. It codes for CASSPSDSYEQYV.

The gene calls are TRBV2 and TRBJ1-5; D is possibly TRBD1 (5 bases). The germline gives CDR1 SNHLY, CDR2 FYNNEI. The V and J ends lost 3 bases and 0 bases respectively, with 9 bases between them. The CDR3 has 15 amino acids. The CDR3 nucleotides read TGTGCCAGCAGTGATAGACAGAATAGCAATCAGCCCCAGCATTTT. Translated, it gives CASSDRQNSNQPQHF.

V is TRBV4-3 and J is TRBJ1-6; D is ambiguous. V lost 0 bases to trimming and J lost 10 bases, with 10 bases between them. This CDR3 has 14 residues. Germline CDR1 and CDR2: LGHNA and YSLEER. The CDR3 DNA follows: TGCGCCAGCAGCCAAGACTGGCGCGGATCACCCCTCCACTTT. Encoded protein: CASSQDWRGSPLHF.

The chain carries TRBV19 and TRBJ1-2, with unresolved D. Germline lookup yields CDR1 LNHDA and CDR2 SQIVND (reference sequence). Trimming shortened V by 8 bases and J by 1 base, and 14 bases separated the two germline ends. The CDR3 has 14 residues. CDR3 nucleotides: TGTGCCAGTGGTTTCTCGACGGGTAACTATGGCTACACCTTC. The encoded protein is CASGFSTGNYGYTF.

The CDR3 bases are TGTGCCAGCAGCCAAATACAGGGGGCGATTAGCACAGATACGCAGTATTTT. It is translated as CASSQIQGAISTDTQYF. V gene TRBV4-2 combines with J gene TRBJ2-3; 9 bases line up with TRBD1. CDR1 and CDR2 (germline): LGHNA, YNFKEQ. V trimming: 2 bases; J trimming: 0 bases; junction bases outside the gene matches: 6. The CDR3 has 17 residues.

In DNA form, the CDR3 reads TGTGCCAGTAGTACCACTTACGGGGGGGAAGAGACCCAGTACTTC. Translated: CASSTTYGGEETQYF. The chain carries TRBV19 and TRBJ2-5; 8 bases agree with TRBD2. Germline CDR1 is LNHDA and CDR2 is SQIVND (reference sequence). The CDR3 has 15 amino acids. J lost 3 bases, V lost 4 bases, and 7 bases had no gene match. Complete variable domain (other parts from reference TRBV19 and TRBJ2-5): DGGITQSPKYLFRKEGQNVTLSCEQNLNHDAMYWYRQDPGQGLRLIYYSQIVNDFQKGDIAEGYSVSREKKESFPLTVTSAQKNPTAFYLCASSTTYGGEETQYFGPGTRLLVL.

The chain is built from TRBV7-6 and TRBJ1-1, with 9 nucleotides matching TRBD1. Germline CDR1 reads SGHVS; CDR2 reads FNYEAQ. The CDR3 loop spans 15 amino acids. V lost 1 base and J lost 5; bases outside the gene matches: 5. The CDR3 nucleotides read TGTGCCAGCAGCTTAGACGGGACAGGGCTAACTGAAGCTTTCTTT. Amino acids: CASSLDGTGLTEAFF.

This rearrangement joins TRBV7-9 to TRBJ2-7; TRBD1 matches at 10 bases. The CDR3 is 14 residues long. The V gene's germline CDR1 is SEHNR and CDR2 FQNEAQ (reference sequence). V shed 5 bases and J 4 bases; nucleotides not matched to a gene: 5. This CDR3 reads CASSPTGGLYEQYF. CDR3 DNA: TGTGCCAGCAGCCCGACAGGGGGCTTGTACGAGCAGTACTTC.